The 18 T cell receptor beta chains in this list originate from one sample, sequenced in a study of T cell repertoires in chronic hepatitis B. Sequencing used immunoSEQ multiplex PCR; TCRdb keeps in-frame clones, though not all of them. The sample contains about 210 clones, 65% to 85% of which appear only once. Sequencing was performed on total CD8+ T cells from PBMCs. The receptors were gathered from a human donor with chronic hepatitis B virus infection.

The chain recombines TRBV6-1 with TRBJ1-2; a weak D match, TRBD1 (5 bases). The CDR3 totals 14 residues. The germline gives CDR1 MNHNS, CDR2 SASEGT. V dropped 5 bases and J dropped 0 bases, with 10 bases sitting between them. CDR3 sequence reads: CASSYGGPNYGYTF. CDR3 nucleotides: TGTGCCAGCAGTTATGGGGGTCCTAACTATGGCTACACCTTC.

In its sample, this clone was seen once. Here the CDR3 DNA reads TGTGCCAGCAGCGTAGCGGGAGGGAATTCACCCCTCCACTTT. Translated: CASSVAGGNSPLHF. The chain is built from TRBV9 and TRBJ1-6; D not resolved. V lost 0 bases to trimming and J lost 7 bases, with 8 bases between them. Germline V gives CDR1 SGDLS, CDR2 YYNGEE. The CDR3 has 14 residues.

In this sample, this clone turned up a few times. The CDR3: CATSRVAEWGSYNEQFF. CDR3 DNA: TGTGCCACCAGCAGAGTCGCGGAATGGGGCTCCTACAATGAGCAGTTCTTC. The rearrangement links TRBV15 to TRBJ2-1; D call uncertain. This CDR3 is 17 amino acids long. The V end was cut by 1 base, the J end by 0 bases, with 13 bases between. The germline V gene encodes CDR1 LNHNV and CDR2 YYDKDF (reference sequence).

J is TRBJ2-3 and V is TRBV6-4; D gene uncertain. V gave up 6 bases and J gave up 2 bases, with 15 bases separating them. CDR3 length equals 15 residues. The germline V gene has CDR1 MRHNA and CDR2 SNTAGT. CDR3 region: CASSDEAAHTDTQYF. DNA of the CDR3: TGTGCCAGCAGCGATGAGGCAGCGCACACAGATACGCAGTATTTT.

This clone appeared once. V gene TRBV9 combines with J gene TRBJ2-7, with TRBD1 identical over 8 bases. The CDR3 extends over 15 amino acids. CDR1 SGDLS and CDR2 YYNGEE come from the germline V gene. Trimming removed 0 bases from V and 2 bases from J; junction bases left unmatched: 4. In nucleotides, the CDR3 is TGTGCCAGCAGCGTAGGTCAGGGGGCTACCTACGAGCAGTACTTC. The encoded protein is CASSVGQGATYEQYF.

The chain links TRBV7-8 to TRBJ1-5; TRBD1 might be the D (5 bases). The CDR3 length is 15 residues. Trimming removed 0 bases at V and 4 bases at J, with 10 bases between. The germline V gene encodes CDR1 SGHVS and CDR2 FQNEAQ. In DNA, the CDR3 is TGTGCCAGCAGCTTAGCTCGCAGGGCTAATCAGCCCCAGCATTTT. It is translated as CASSLARRANQPQHF.

A few counts support this clone. The chain joins TRBV30 to TRBJ1-5, with D perhaps TRBD1 (5 bases). The CDR3 covers 13 residues. CDR1 and CDR2 from the germline V gene are GTSNPN and SVGIG (reference sequence). V dropped 3 bases and J dropped 6 bases, with 12 bases sitting between them. In nucleotides, the CDR3 is TGTGCCTGGAGCCTCAGGGAGGGTCAGCCCCAGCATTTT. Translated: CAWSLREGQPQHF.

This clone has just one count. The CDR3 loop reads CASSVETGSNEQFF. The CDR3 DNA sequence: TGTGCCAGCAGCGTAGAGACAGGCTCCAATGAGCAGTTCTTC. The chain links TRBV9 to TRBJ2-1; TRBD1 is a possible D gene (6 bases). With 0 bases removed from V and 6 bases from J, the gap between germline ends came to 10 bases. Germline assignment: CDR1 SGDLS and CDR2 YYNGEE. The length of the CDR3 is 14 residues.

The chain couples TRBV25-1 to TRBJ2-7; 12 bases align to TRBD1. CDR1 is MGHDK and CDR2 is SYGVNS in the germline V gene. V shed 0 bases and J 5 bases; nucleotides not matched to a gene: 2. This CDR3 contains 15 residues. In DNA, the CDR3 is TGTGCCAGCAGTGAATATGGGACAGGGGGCGACGAGCAGTACTTC. Translation gives CASSEYGTGGDEQYF.

V usage is TRBV29-1 and J usage is TRBJ2-1; D gene unclear. The CDR3 has 11 residues. Trimming removed 8 bases at V and 6 bases at J, with 11 bases between. Germline V gives CDR1 SQVTM, CDR2 ANQGSEA. The CDR3 nucleotides are TGCAGCAGCGAAATGGGCAATGAGCAGTTCTTC. This translates into CSSEMGNEQFF.

This clone is a singleton in its sample. The chain joins TRBV6-4 to TRBJ2-1; 11 positions match TRBD2. Germline-derived CDR1 and CDR2 are MRHNA and SNTAGT. Losses at the gene ends were 5 bases for V and 5 bases for J; bases not matched to a gene: 5. The CDR3 sequence is 15 residues long. Written as DNA, the CDR3 is TGTGCCAGCAGTCTACTAGCGGGGGACAACAATGAGCAGTTCTTC. Its protein product is CASSLLAGDNNEQFF.

The chain is built from TRBV25-1 and TRBJ1-2; no clear D. Germline-derived CDR1 and CDR2 are MGHDK and SYGVNS. V lost 3 bases, J lost 8 bases, and 16 bases lay in between. This CDR3 has 14 amino acids. This CDR3 reads CASSEGGPPLGYTF. CDR3 DNA: TGTGCCAGCAGTGAGGGAGGGCCCCCCTTAGGCTACACCTTC.

The J gene is TRBJ1-2, the V gene TRBV6-5; 8 nucleotides line up with TRBD1. With V trimmed by 5 bases and J by 4 bases, 9 bases remained unmatched. The CDR3 spans 15 residues. Per germline, CDR1 MNHEY and CDR2 SVGAGI. CDR3 sequence reads: CASSPQDRDGYGYTF. The DNA for the CDR3 is TGTGCCAGCAGTCCCCAGGACAGGGATGGCTATGGCTACACCTTC.

V is TRBV5-6 and J is TRBJ1-4, with D uncertain. The CDR3 covers 13 residues. CDR1 is SGHDT and CDR2 is YYEEEE in the germline V gene. V lost 0 bases and J 14 bases, leaving 14 bases between the germline ends. CDR3 loop: CASSLGAIQRLFF. CDR3 nucleotide sequence: TGTGCCAGCAGCTTGGGGGCCATTCAGCGGCTGTTTTTT.

The rearrangement joins TRBV19 to TRBJ1-1, with D unclear. Per the germline V gene, CDR1 is LNHDA and CDR2 is SQIVND (reference sequence). V was cut by 3 bases and J by 5 bases, with 16 bases left in between. The CDR3 has 15 residues. This CDR3 is CASSISSLGRTEAFF. CDR3 bases: TGTGCCAGTAGTATTTCCTCCCTCGGGAGGACTGAAGCTTTCTTT.

This chain connects TRBV5-6 to TRBJ1-5; tentative D call: TRBD1 (6 bases). This CDR3 has 15 residues. Trimming removed 2 bases at V and 2 bases at J, with 11 bases between. CDR1 is SGHDT, CDR2 YYEEEE, per germline. CDR3 sequence: CASSFHRARNQPQHF. CDR3 bases: TGTGCCAGCAGCTTTCACAGGGCCCGCAATCAGCCCCAGCATTTT.

The chain couples TRBV5-6 to TRBJ2-1; TRBD2 aligns across 9 bases. This CDR3 contains 18 residues. Per germline, CDR1 SGHDT and CDR2 YYEEEE. Trimming removed 0 bases from V and 5 bases from J; junction bases left unmatched: 12. Here the CDR3 reads CASSLVLREGLGDNEQFF. The CDR3 bases are TGTGCCAGCAGCTTGGTGTTGCGGGAGGGCCTCGGTGACAATGAGCAGTTCTTC.

CDR3 DNA: TGTGCCAGCAGTTACGGGGGAGGGGAGGCCTACGAGCAGTACTTC. As protein: CASSYGGGEAYEQYF. The chain recombines TRBV6-5 with TRBJ2-7; 7 nucleotides agree with TRBD2. The junction had 6 bases not matched to a gene; V was cut back by 2 bases and J by 2 bases. CDR3 length: 15 amino acids. Germline V gene sequence: CDR1 MNHEY, CDR2 SVGAGI.